This T cell receptor beta chain was identified in a study of blood T cell repertoires in COVID-19. For the study at large: T cells, B-cell-depleted T cells, or PBMCs supplied cDNA or gDNA.

Germline assignment: CDR1 ENHRY and CDR2 SYGVKD. V lost 6 bases, J lost 0 bases, and 5 bases lay in between. The CDR3 has 12 residues. In the authors' workflow: Estimates of nucleated cell counts were drawn from the amplification of reference gene primers. This table comes from immunoSEQ multiplex PCR, and its TCRdb copy is limited to in-frame clones, with some not included. The V and J calls and clone size were taken over from that table, and D and trimming were inferred from the DNA. This sample has 56,000 or so clones, with roughly 88% found just once. J is TRBJ2-5 and V is TRBV10-3, with no clear D. This sequence originates from a woman aged 80 or older with active COVID-19. What was sequenced was peripheral blood. Here the CDR3 reads CAISGDQETQYF. The DNA for the CDR3 is TGTGCCATCAGCGGAGACCAAGAGACCCAGTACTTC.